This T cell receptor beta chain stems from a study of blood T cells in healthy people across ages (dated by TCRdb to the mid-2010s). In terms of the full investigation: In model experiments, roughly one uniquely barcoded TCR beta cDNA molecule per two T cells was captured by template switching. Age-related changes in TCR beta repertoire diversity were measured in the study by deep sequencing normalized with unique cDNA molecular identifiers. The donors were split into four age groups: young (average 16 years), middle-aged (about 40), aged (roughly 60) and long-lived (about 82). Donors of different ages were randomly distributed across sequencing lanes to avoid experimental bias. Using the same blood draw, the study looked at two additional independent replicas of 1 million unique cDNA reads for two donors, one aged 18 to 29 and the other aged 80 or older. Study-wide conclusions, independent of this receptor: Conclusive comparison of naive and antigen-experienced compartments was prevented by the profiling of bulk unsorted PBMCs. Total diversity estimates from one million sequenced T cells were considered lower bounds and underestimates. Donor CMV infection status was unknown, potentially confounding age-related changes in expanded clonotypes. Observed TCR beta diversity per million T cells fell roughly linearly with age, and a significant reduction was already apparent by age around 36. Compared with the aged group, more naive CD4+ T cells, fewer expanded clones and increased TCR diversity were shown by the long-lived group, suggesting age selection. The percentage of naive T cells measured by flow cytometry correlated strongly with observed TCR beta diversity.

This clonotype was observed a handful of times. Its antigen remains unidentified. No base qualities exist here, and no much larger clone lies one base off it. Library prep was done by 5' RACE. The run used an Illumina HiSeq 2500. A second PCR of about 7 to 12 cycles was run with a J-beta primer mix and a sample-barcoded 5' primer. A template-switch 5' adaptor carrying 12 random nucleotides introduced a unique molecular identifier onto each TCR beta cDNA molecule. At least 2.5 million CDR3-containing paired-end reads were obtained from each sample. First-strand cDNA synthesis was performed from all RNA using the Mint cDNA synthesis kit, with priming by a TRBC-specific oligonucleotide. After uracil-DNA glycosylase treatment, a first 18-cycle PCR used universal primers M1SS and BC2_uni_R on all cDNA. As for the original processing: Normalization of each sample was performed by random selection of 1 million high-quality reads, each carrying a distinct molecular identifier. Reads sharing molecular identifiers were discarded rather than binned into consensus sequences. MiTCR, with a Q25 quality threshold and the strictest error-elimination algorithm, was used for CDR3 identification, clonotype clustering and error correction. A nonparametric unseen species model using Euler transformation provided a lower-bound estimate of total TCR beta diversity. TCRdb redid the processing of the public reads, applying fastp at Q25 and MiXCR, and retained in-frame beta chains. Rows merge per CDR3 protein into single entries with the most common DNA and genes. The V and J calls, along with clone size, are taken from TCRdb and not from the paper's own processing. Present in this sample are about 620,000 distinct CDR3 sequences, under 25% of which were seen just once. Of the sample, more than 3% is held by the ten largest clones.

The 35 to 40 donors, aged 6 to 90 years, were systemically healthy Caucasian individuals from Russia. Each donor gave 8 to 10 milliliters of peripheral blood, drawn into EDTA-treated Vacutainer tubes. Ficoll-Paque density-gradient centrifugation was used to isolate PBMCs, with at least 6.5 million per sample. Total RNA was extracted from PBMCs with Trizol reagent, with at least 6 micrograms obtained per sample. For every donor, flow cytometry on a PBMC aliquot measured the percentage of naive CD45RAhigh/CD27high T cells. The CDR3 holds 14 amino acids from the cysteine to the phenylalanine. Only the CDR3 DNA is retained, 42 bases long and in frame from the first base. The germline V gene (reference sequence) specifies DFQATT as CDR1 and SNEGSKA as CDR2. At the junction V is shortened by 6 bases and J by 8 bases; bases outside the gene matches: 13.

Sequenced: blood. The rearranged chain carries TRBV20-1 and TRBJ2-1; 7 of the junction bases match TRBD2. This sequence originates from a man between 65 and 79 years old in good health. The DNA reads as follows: TGCAGTGCAGGGAGGGGACTAAACCCCGATGAGCAGTTCTTC. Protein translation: CSAGRGLNPDEQFF.